The 8 T cell receptor beta chains reported below all come from one sample, sequenced in a study of blood T cell repertoires in COVID-19 (dated by TCRdb to about 2020). Receptor amplification or capture employed the immunoSEQ multiplex PCR assay. The table was pulled from immuneACCESS by TCRdb, which kept in-frame rearrangements only. Such tables lose some clones; where checked, under half of the loss comes from unresolved V genes, and the rest has no known cause. The sample table shows around 300,000 clones, and approximately 89% are seen once. About 5% of the sample comes from the top ten. Sequenced input: PBMCs or T cells enriched from blood (not recorded which). The receptors stem from a man aged 30 to 39 who had recovered from COVID-19.

This chain uses TRBV6-5 with TRBJ1-2, with 8 bases fitting TRBD1. The CDR3 loop spans 13 amino acids. Germline V CDR1 and CDR2: MNHEY, SVGAGI. V lost 6 bases and J lost 6; bases outside the gene matches: 6. DNA of the CDR3: TGTGCCAGCAGCCAACAGGGGGTGGATGGCTACACCTTC. It is translated as CASSQQGVDGYTF.

This chain uses TRBV28 with TRBJ1-2, with 10 bases matching TRBD1. The CDR3 loop spans 16 amino acids. Looked up from germline, CDR1 is MDHEN and CDR2 is SYDVKM. With V trimmed by 5 bases and J by 8 bases, 14 bases remained unmatched. CDR3 protein: CASSQRSDRGRRGYTF. CDR3 sequence (DNA): TGTGCCAGCAGTCAACGTAGTGACAGGGGGCGTCGGGGCTACACCTTC.

This CDR3 reads CASSSPGQGAKDFSETQYF. The CDR3 DNA sequence: TGTGCCAGCAGCTCGCCAGGACAGGGGGCTAAGGATTTTTCAGAGACCCAGTACTTC. This sequence joins TRBV11-2 and TRBJ2-5; 11 bases agree with TRBD1. The germline V gene encodes CDR1 SGHAT and CDR2 FQNNGV. The CDR3 has 19 residues. With 4 bases clipped from V and 4 bases from J, the junction kept 17 bases outside the gene matches.

This clone occurred a few times. The rearrangement joins TRBV5-4 to TRBJ2-1; 10 bases line up with TRBD2. Germline trimming cut 4 bases from V and 9 bases from J; bases unmatched to any gene: 13. This CDR3 has 16 residues. In germline, CDR1 is SGHNT, CDR2 YYREEE (reference sequence). In DNA, the CDR3 is TGTGCCAGCAGCCCCGGGAGCGGGGGGGCCTGGGGTGAGCAGTTCTTC. Its protein is CASSPGSGGAWGEQFF.

The chain has TRBV7-9 and TRBJ1-4; 7 bases are shared with TRBD1. Germline lookup yields CDR1 SEHNR and CDR2 FQNEAQ (reference sequence). The CDR3 covers 16 residues. The ends lost 5 bases at V and 3 bases at J; junction bases unmatched: 9. The CDR3 protein is CASSLIDRAANEKLFF. As DNA, the CDR3 is TGTGCCAGCAGCCTCATCGACAGGGCTGCTAATGAAAAACTGTTTTTT.

The chain recombines TRBV3-1 (or the pseudogene TRBV3-2) with TRBJ1-1; no reliable D call. CDR3 size: 13 residues. The V and J ends lost 1 base and 7 bases respectively, with 10 bases between them. CDR1 LGHDT and CDR2 YNNKEL come from the germline V gene (reference sequence). The CDR3 protein is CASSQGELLEAFF. The CDR3 DNA reads TGTGCCAGCAGCCAAGGGGAGCTACTTGAAGCTTTCTTT.

The V call is TRBV5-1, the J call TRBJ2-2; 7 bases match TRBD2. Germline V lookup: CDR1 SGHRS, CDR2 YFSETQ. V lost 6 bases to trimming and J lost 6 bases; unmatched junction nucleotides: 11. The CDR3 consists of 15 residues. The CDR3 is CASTPGGTKAGELFF. CDR3 coding DNA: TGCGCCAGCACCCCGGGGGGAACGAAAGCCGGGGAGCTGTTTTTT.

On this clone itself: Other DNA sequences within the sample encode an identical CDR3. The chain combines TRBV27 with TRBJ2-7; weak D call: TRBD1 (5 bases). The CDR3 covers 13 residues. In germline, CDR1 is MNHEY, CDR2 SMNVEV (reference sequence). V dropped 2 bases and J dropped 3 bases, with 8 bases sitting between them. The CDR3 DNA reads TGTGCCAGCAGTTTAGACAGACACTACGAGCAGTACTTC. It translates to CASSLDRHYEQYF.